This T cell receptor (beta chain) was identified during a study of T cells in Graves' hyperthyroidism and ophthalmopathy. This clonotype was seen repeatedly, ten times or more. The length of the CDR3 is 11 residues. Germline V CDR1 and CDR2: MNHEY, SMNVEV (reference sequence). Amplification yielded TCR beta CDR3 regions, with RNA transcripts as the source. TCR CDR3 regions were first amplified by RT-PCR with HTBI primers. TCRdb processed the multiplex PCR reads anew with MiXCR; each CDR3 protein has one entry. This table has around 600,000 distinct CDR3 sequences, roughly 14% appearing once. The sample consisted of blood. V gene TRBV27 combines with J gene TRBJ1-1; D remains ambiguous. The receptor's source is a woman aged 45-60 years with Graves' ophthalmopathy. CDR3 sequence reads: CATARNTEAFF. The CDR3 DNA is TGTGCGACTGCAAGAAACACTGAAGCTTTCTTT.